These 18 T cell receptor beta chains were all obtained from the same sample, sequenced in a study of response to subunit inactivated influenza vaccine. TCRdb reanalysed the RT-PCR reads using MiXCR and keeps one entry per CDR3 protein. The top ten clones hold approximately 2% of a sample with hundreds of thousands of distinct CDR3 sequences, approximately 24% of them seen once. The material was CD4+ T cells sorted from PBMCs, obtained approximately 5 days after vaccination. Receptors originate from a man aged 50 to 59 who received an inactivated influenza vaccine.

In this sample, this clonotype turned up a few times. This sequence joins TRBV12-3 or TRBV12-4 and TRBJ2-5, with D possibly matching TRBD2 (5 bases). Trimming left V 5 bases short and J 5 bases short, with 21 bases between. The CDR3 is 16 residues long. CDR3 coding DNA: TGTGCCAGCAGTCCTCGGGGAGTAGGATCGTGGGAGACCCAGTACTTC. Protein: CASSPRGVGSWETQYF.

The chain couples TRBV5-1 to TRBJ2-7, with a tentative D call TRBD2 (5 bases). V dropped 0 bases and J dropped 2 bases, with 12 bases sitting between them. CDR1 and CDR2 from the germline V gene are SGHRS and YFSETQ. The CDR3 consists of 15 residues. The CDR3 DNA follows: TGCGCCAGCAGCTTGGTATATCCCGGGGCCTACGAGCAGTACTTC. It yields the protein CASSLVYPGAYEQYF.

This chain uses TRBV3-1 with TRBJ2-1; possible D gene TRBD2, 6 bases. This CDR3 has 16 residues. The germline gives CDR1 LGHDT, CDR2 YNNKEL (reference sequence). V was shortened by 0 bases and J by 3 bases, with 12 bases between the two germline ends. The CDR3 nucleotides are TGTGCCAGCAGCCAAGAAATGGCTAGCGACTACAATGAGCAGTTCTTC. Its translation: CASSQEMASDYNEQFF.

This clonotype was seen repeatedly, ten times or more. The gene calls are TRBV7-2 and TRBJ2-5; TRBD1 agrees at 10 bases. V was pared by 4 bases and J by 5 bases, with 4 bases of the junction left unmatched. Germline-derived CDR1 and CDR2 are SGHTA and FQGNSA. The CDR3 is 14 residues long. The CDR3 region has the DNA TGTGCCAGCAGCTCGGGACAGGGGAGGGAGACCCAGTACTTC. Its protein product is CASSSGQGRETQYF. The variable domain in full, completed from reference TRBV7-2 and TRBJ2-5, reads GAGVSQSPSNKVTEKGKDVELRCDPISGHTALYWYRQSLGQGLEFLIYFQGNSAPDKSGLPSDRFSAERTGGSVSTLTIQRTQQEDSAVYLCASSSGQGRETQYFGPGTRLLVL.

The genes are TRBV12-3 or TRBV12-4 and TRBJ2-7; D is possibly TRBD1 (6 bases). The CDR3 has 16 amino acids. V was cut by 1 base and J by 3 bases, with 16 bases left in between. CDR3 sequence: CASSLGPAQGNYEQYF. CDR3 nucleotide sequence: TGTGCCAGCAGTTTAGGGCCCGCCCAGGGGAACTACGAGCAGTACTTC.

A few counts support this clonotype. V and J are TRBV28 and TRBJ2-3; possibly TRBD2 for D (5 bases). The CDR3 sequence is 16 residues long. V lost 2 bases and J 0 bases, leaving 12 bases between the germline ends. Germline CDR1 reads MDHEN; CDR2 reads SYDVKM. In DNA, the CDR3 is TGTGCCAGCAGTTTAGCGGACTTTTCTAGCACAGATACGCAGTATTTT. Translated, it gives CASSLADFSSTDTQYF.

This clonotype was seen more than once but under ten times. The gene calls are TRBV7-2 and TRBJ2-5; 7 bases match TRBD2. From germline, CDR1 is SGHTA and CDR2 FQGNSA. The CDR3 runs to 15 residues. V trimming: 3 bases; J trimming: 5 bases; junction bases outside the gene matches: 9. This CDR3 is CASSFNGRQEETQYF. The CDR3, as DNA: TGTGCCAGCAGCTTTAACGGGAGGCAGGAGGAGACCCAGTACTTC.

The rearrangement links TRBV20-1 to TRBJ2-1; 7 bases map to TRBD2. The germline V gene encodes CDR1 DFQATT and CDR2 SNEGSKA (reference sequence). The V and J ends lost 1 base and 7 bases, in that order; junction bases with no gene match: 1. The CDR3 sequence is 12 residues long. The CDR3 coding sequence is TGCAGTGCTAGAGGACTAGCAAATGAGCAGTTCTTC. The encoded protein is CSARGLANEQFF.

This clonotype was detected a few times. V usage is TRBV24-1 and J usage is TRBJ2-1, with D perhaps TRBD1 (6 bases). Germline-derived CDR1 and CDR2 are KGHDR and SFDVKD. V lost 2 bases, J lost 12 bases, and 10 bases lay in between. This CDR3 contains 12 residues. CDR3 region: CATSDSLRGQFF. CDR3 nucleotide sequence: TGTGCCACCAGTGATTCCCTCAGGGGGCAGTTCTTC.

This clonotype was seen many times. The CDR3: CASSQGTKDTQYF. CDR3 in DNA: TGCGCCAGCAGCCAGGGGACAAAAGATACGCAGTATTTT. This chain links TRBV5-1 with TRBJ2-3; D perhaps matches TRBD1 (6 bases). From germline, CDR1 is SGHRS and CDR2 YFSETQ. The CDR3 has 13 residues. Trimming stripped 4 bases from V and 5 bases from J, with 11 bases between.

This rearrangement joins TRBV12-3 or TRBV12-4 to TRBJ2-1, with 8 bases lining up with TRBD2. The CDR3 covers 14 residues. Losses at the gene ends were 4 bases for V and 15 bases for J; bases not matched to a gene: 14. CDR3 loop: CASSSYSFSGVSFF. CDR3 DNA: TGTGCCAGCAGTTCATACAGTTTTAGCGGGGTATCGTTCTTC.

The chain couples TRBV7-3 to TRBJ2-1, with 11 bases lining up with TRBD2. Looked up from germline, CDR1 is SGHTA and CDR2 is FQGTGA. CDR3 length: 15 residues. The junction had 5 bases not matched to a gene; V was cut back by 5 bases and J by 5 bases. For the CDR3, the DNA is TGTGCCAGCAGCCGGGGACTAGCGGTGAACAATGAGCAGTTCTTC. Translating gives CASSRGLAVNNEQFF.

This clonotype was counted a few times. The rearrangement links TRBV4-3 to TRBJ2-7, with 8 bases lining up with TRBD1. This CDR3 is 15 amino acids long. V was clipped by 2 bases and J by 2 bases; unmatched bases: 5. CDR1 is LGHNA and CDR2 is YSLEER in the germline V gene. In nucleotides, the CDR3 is TGCGCCAGCAGCCAAAGGACAGGGTTGGCCTACGAGCAGTACTTC. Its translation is CASSQRTGLAYEQYF.

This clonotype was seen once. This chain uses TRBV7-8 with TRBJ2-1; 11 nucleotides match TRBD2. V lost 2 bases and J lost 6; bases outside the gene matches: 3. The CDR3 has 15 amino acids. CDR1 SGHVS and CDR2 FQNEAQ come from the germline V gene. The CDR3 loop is CASSLTSGSSNEQFF. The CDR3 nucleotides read TGTGCCAGCAGCTTAACTAGCGGGAGTTCCAATGAGCAGTTCTTC.

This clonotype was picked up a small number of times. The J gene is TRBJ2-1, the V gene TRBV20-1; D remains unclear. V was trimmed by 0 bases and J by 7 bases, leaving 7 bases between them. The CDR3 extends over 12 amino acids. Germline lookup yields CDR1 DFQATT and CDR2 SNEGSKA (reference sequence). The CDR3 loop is CSARDDWNEQFF. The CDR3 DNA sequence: TGCAGTGCTAGAGATGACTGGAATGAGCAGTTCTTC.

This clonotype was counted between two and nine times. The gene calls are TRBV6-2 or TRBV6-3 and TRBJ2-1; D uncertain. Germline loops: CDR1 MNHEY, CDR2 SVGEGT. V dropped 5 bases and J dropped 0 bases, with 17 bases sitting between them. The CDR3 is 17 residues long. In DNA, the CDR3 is TGTGCCAGCAGTCCTTATAATGGGTTAGGCTCCTACAATGAGCAGTTCTTC. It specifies CASSPYNGLGSYNEQFF.

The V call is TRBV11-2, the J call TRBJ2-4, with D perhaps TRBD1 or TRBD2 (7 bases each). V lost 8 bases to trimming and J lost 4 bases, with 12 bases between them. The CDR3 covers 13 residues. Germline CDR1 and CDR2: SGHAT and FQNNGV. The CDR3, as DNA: TGTGCCAGCCAGCGGGGACAGAAAAACATTCAGTACTTC. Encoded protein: CASQRGQKNIQYF.

This CDR3 reads CSAPSPGQGRELFF. DNA for the CDR3: TGCAGTGCTCCTTCTCCGGGACAGGGGAGGGAGCTGTTTTTT. The chain employs TRBV20-1 and TRBJ2-2, with 10 nucleotides matching TRBD1. Germline loops: CDR1 DFQATT, CDR2 SNEGSKA (reference sequence). The CDR3 covers 14 residues. Trimming took 5 bases from V and 9 from J; bases not matched to a gene: 9.